The TCR beta chain under discussion was sequenced for a study of blood T cell repertoires in COVID-19. Study background: Spain, Italy and the United States supplied samples that represented acute and convalescent COVID-19. T cells, B-cell-depleted T cells, or PBMCs supplied cDNA or gDNA.

In the authors' workflow: Amplifying reference gene primers gave estimates of nucleated cell counts. TCRdb's copy holds only in-frame clones and misses some; the assay was immunoSEQ multiplex PCR. V, J and clone size reflect that table, while D and trimming were determined from the DNA. The repertoire has roughly 53,000 clones, 90% of them found once; the top ten carry under 9%. The germline V gene encodes CDR1 SGDLS and CDR2 YYNGEE. The CDR3 length is 18 residues. V was shortened by 3 bases and J by 6 bases, with 27 bases between the two germline ends. Sequencing was performed on peripheral blood. This chain joins TRBV9 and TRBJ1-2, with a weak D call TRBD1 (6 bases). The TCR originated in a woman between 40 and 50 years old with active COVID-19. CDR3 in amino acids: CASSARWGQGADANGYTF. DNA of the CDR3: TGTGCCAGCAGCGCTAGATGGGGGCAAGGGGCGGACGCGAATGGCTACACCTTC.